The 2 T cell receptor beta chains reported below all come from one sample, sequenced in a study of CD8 T cells in Susac syndrome. Reverse transcription of about 0.45 to 1 ug RNA was performed with random hexamers. TCRdb called the immunoSEQ multiplex PCR reads again in MiXCR, with one record for every CDR3 protein. This table holds 120,000 or so distinct CDR3 sequences, roughly 95% found once. Sequenced material: CD4+ T cells from PBMCs. These receptors were taken from a human donor in good health.

The chain couples TRBV28 to TRBJ2-5; D is possibly TRBD1 or TRBD2 (5 bases each). Trimming cost V 5 bases and J 5 bases, with 12 bases left between them. This CDR3 contains 13 residues. The germline gives CDR1 MDHEN, CDR2 SYDVKM. Here the CDR3 DNA reads TGTGCCAGCAGTCCCACGTGGGGGGAGACCCAGTACTTC. Translated: CASSPTWGETQYF.

CDR3 sequence: CASSRDLSSYNEQFF. In DNA, the CDR3 is TGTGCCAGCAGCCGAGACTTGAGCTCCTACAATGAGCAGTTCTTC. The J gene is TRBJ2-1, the V gene TRBV3-1; no clear D gene. Germline V gives CDR1 LGHDT, CDR2 YNNKEL (reference sequence). V was pared by 4 bases and J by 0 bases, with 10 bases between. This CDR3 is built from 15 residues.